One sample yielded the 13 T cell receptor beta chains listed below, sequenced in a study of radiotherapy plus CTLA-4 blockade in lung cancer. Profiling relied on immunoSEQ multiplex PCR, and the TCRdb table lists in-frame clones only, not all of them. The top ten clones hold more than 4.5% of a sample with approximately 48,000 clones, roughly 86% of them seen once. The sequenced sample was peripheral blood, obtained from a patient treated with radiotherapy plus ipilimumab. The source is a human donor with non-small cell lung cancer whose response to radiotherapy plus ipilimumab could not be evaluated.

This clone was observed once. The chain joins TRBV14 to TRBJ2-1, with 7 bases lining up with TRBD2. The CDR3 spans 14 residues. The V gene's germline CDR1 is SGHDN and CDR2 FVKESK. V was clipped by 4 bases and J by 4 bases; unmatched bases: 4. CDR3 in amino acids: CASSPSGNYNEQFF. For the CDR3, the DNA is TGTGCCAGCAGCCCTAGCGGCAATTACAATGAGCAGTTCTTC.

The chain combines TRBV7-8 with TRBJ1-1, with 8 bases fitting TRBD1. Germline lookup yields CDR1 SGHVS and CDR2 FQNEAQ. Germline trimming cut 5 bases from V and 0 bases from J; bases unmatched to any gene: 8. The CDR3 sequence is 16 residues long. CDR3 region: CASSPPRDRLNTEAFF. DNA of the CDR3: TGTGCCAGCAGCCCACCCCGGGACAGGCTGAACACTGAAGCTTTCTTT. The full variable domain, with the rest looked up from reference TRBV7-8 and TRBJ1-1, is GAGVSQSPRYKVAKRGQDVALRCDPISGHVSLFWYQQALGQGPEFLTYFQNEAQLDKSGLPSDRFFAERPEGSVSTLKIQRTQQEDSAVYLCASSPPRDRLNTEAFFGQGTRLTVV.

The chain uses TRBV28 and TRBJ1-2, with D perhaps TRBD1 (6 bases). CDR3 length: 13 amino acids. Germline V CDR1 and CDR2: MDHEN, SYDVKM. V was shortened by 5 bases and J by 8 bases, with 15 bases between the two germline ends. The CDR3: CASSLTGPDGYTF. The CDR3 DNA reads TGTGCCAGCAGTCTTACAGGGCCAGACGGCTACACCTTC.

The chain employs TRBV21-1 and TRBJ1-2; TRBD1, the D gene given by the table, was not confirmed from the DNA. TRBV21-1 is described as a pseudogene. CDR3 length equals 11 residues. CDR3: CASNLTGDYTF. The CDR3 DNA follows: TGTGCCAGCAACCTGACAGGGGATTACACCTTC.

This clone has more than one count but fewer than ten. The chain carries TRBV7-9 and TRBJ2-1; perhaps TRBD2 as D (5 bases). V was pared by 2 bases and J by 6 bases, with 11 bases between. Germline loops: CDR1 SEHNR, CDR2 FQNEAQ (reference sequence). The CDR3 is made up of 14 amino acids. As DNA, the CDR3 is TGTGCCAGCAGCTTAATTTCGGACTCCAATGAGCAGTTCTTC. As protein: CASSLISDSNEQFF.

This rearrangement joins TRBV2 to TRBJ1-2; maybe TRBD1 (5 bases). This CDR3 is built from 14 residues. The V and J ends lost 6 bases and 3 bases respectively, with 14 bases between them. CDR1 and CDR2 (germline): SNHLY, FYNNEI. The CDR3 DNA reads TGTGCCAGCAGGAGGGAGGTCAGGGACTATGGCTACACCTTC. Amino acid sequence: CASRREVRDYGYTF.

The rearrangement joins TRBV11-1 to TRBJ2-5; the D is unclear. Germline CDR1 reads SGHAT; CDR2 reads FQDESV (reference sequence). CDR3 length equals 14 residues. V was cut by 1 base and J by 2 bases, with 8 bases left in between. CDR3 nucleotide sequence: TGTGCCAGCAGCTTAGATACTGTACAAGAGACCCAGTACTTC. Translation gives CASSLDTVQETQYF.

J is TRBJ2-7 and V is TRBV18; 8 bases line up with TRBD2. The ends lost 6 bases at V and 7 bases at J; junction bases unmatched: 14. Germline V gives CDR1 KGHSH, CDR2 LQKENI. The CDR3 has 15 residues. The CDR3 DNA is TGTGCCAGCTCCCCCCTAGGTGCCCCGGGGGGGGAGCAGTACTTC. Translating gives CASSPLGAPGGEQYF. Complete variable domain (other parts from reference TRBV18 and TRBJ2-7): NAGVMQNPRHLVRRRGQEARLRCSPMKGHSHVYWYRQLPEEGLKFMVYLQKENIIDESGMPKERFSAEFPKEGPSILRIQQVVRGDSAAYFCASSPLGAPGGEQYFGPGTRLTVT.

V gene TRBV29-1 combines with J gene TRBJ1-2; no firm D call. Trimming removed 5 bases at V and 0 bases at J, with 4 bases between. This CDR3 is built from 11 residues. Germline V gene lookup returns CDR1 SQVTM and CDR2 ANQGSEA. CDR3 residues: CSVSANYGYTF. The CDR3 region has the DNA TGCAGCGTTTCTGCTAACTATGGCTACACCTTC.

This clone was observed once. This rearrangement joins TRBV7-2 to TRBJ2-7; perhaps TRBD1 as D (6 bases). Germline CDR1 and CDR2: SGHTA and FQGNSA. The CDR3 runs 14 residues. V lost 5 bases, J lost 3 bases, and 14 bases lay in between. DNA for the CDR3: TGTGCCAGCAGCGGCGGGCCCAGGGGCTACGAGCAGTACTTC. It encodes CASSGGPRGYEQYF. Combining the CDR3 with reference TRBV7-2 and TRBJ2-7 gives the whole variable domain GAGVSQSPSNKVTEKGKDVELRCDPISGHTALYWYRQSLGQGLEFLIYFQGNSAPDKSGLPSDRFSAERTGGSVSTLTIQRTQQEDSAVYLCASSGGPRGYEQYFGPGTRLTVT.

The rearrangement links TRBV2 to TRBJ1-5; 10 bases are a match to TRBD1. CDR1 is SNHLY and CDR2 is FYNNEI in the germline V gene. This CDR3 is 15 amino acids long. J gave up 3 bases and V 4 bases, and 3 bases lay outside the gene matches. The CDR3 nucleotides read TGTGCCAGCAGTGGGGGACAGGGGAACAATCAGCCCCAGCATTTT. This encodes CASSGGQGNNQPQHF.

The chain combines TRBV11-1 with TRBJ2-1; D remains unclear. Trimming shortened V by 7 bases and J by 2 bases, and 15 bases separated the two germline ends. Germline CDR1 and CDR2: SGHAT and FQDESV (reference sequence). The CDR3 extends over 15 amino acids. CDR3 sequence (DNA): TGTGCCAGCACCAAATCCCTAAGCGCCTACAATGAGCAGTTCTTC. This translates into CASTKSLSAYNEQFF.

This clone was seen a single time. The gene calls are TRBV11-3 and TRBJ1-1, with D tentatively TRBD1 (5 bases). The CDR3 length is 13 residues. From germline, CDR1 is SGHNT and CDR2 YENEEA. V was pared by 0 bases and J by 7 bases, with 9 bases between. The CDR3 loop reads CASSLDRGGEAFF. Here the CDR3 DNA reads TGTGCCAGCAGCTTAGATCGGGGGGGTGAAGCTTTCTTT. Full variable domain (remainder filled in from reference TRBV11-3 and TRBJ1-1): EAGVVQSPRYKIIEKKQPVAFWCNPISGHNTLYWYLQNLGQGPELLIRYENEEAVDDSQLPKDRFSAERLKGVDSTLKIQPAELGDSAVYLCASSLDRGGEAFFGQGTRLTVV.